This T cell receptor (beta chain) was sequenced in a study of cytomegalovirus exposure and HLA in healthy donors. Researchers ran the PCR with 60 Vbeta and 13 Jbeta primers. Sequencing used immunoSEQ multiplex PCR; TCRdb keeps in-frame clones, though not all of them. The sample yields about 210,000 clones, 70% to 90% seen once. The CDR3 loop spans 22 amino acids. Germline V gene data show CDR1 as MDHEN and CDR2 as SYDVKM. J was trimmed by 3 bases and V by 3 bases; bases with no gene match: 29. The source material was PBMCs. This sequence was found in a man aged 30 to 39 in good health and CMV-seronegative. The genes are TRBV28 and TRBJ2-7; 7 nucleotides line up with TRBD1. CDR3 DNA: TGTGCCAGCAGTTTGGAATTAGGACAGGTGACACCCATGCTGGACGACTTCTACGAGCAGTACTTC. Its protein is CASSLELGQVTPMLDDFYEQYF.